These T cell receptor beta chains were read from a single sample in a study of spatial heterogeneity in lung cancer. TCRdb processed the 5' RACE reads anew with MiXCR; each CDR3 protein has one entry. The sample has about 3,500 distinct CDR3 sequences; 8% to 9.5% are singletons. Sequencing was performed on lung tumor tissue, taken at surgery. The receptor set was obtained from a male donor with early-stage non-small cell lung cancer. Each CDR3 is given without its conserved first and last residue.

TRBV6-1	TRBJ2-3	ASSGISGSGADTQY
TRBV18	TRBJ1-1	ASSPSVAGRTEAF
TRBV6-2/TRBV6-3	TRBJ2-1	ASSSGTSGSLPYNEQF
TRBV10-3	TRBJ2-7	AISESRGTYEQY
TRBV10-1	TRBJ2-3	ASSSAGYTDTQY
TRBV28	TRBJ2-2	ASRAGQGANTGELF
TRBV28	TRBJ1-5	ASSLDGNQPQH
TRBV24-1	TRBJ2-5	ATSDQDRETQY
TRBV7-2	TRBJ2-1	ASSPWTSGDGEQF
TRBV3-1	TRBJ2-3	ASSQVWQGFTDTQY
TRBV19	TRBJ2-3	ASSIGLADTQY
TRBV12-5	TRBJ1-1	ASGSGLQTEAF
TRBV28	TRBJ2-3	ASSFLQGTDTQY
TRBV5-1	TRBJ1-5	ASSRDGNQPQH
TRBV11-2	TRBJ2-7	ASLKDRARGEQY
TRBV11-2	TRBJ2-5	ASSGGVQETQY
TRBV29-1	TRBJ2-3	SATGTGADTQY
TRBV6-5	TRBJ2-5	ASSYWPFDQETQY
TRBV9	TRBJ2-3	ASSVVAGGRSDTQY
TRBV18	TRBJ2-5	ASSALSGETQY
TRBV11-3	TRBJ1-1	ASSLDRVNTEAF
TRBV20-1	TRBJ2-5	SAASGRSETQY
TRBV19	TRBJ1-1	ASSTRGGDTEAF
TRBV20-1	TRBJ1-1	SAPDREQAF
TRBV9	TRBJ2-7	ASSAAAGGVYEQY
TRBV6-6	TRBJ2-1	ASSWGTVYNEQF
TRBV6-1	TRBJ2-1	ASIGTSGKGEQF
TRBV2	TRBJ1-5	ASSEARVGGQPQH
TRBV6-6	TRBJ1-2	ASSIQGNNGYT
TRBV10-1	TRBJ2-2	ASSESELAGSGELF
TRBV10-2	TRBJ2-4	ASSEFTLAGARRY
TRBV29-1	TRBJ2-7	SVRKSGSSYEQY
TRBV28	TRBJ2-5	ASSSPGQGARSETQY
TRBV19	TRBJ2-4	ASSPRQGSKNIQY
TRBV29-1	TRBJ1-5	SVCADGDQPQH
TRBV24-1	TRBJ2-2	ATSDQERESGELF
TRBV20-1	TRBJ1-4	SARAYGQHNEKLF
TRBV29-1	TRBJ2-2	SWRGTTGELF
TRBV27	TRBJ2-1	ASSLSPSGVHEQF
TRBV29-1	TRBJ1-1	SGGNSKGTEAF
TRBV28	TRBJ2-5	ASSLGGAPQETQY
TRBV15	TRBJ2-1	ATSRDSASGYNEQF
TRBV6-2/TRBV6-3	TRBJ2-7	ASSPRTDFFEQY
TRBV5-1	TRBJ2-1	ASSLLGTSDYNEQF
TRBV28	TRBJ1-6	ASKGDNSPLH
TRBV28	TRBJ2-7	ASSPPGQIYEQY
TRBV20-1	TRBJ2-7	SARPGLAYEQY
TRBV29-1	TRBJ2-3	SVEGGGDTQY
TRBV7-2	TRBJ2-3	ASSLARIDTQY